This note documents a single TCR beta chain sequence. This sample was taken from a study of blood T cell repertoires in COVID-19. On the study more broadly: COVID-19 samples, acute and convalescent, were from the United States, Italy and Spain.

Assay: immunoSEQ multiplex PCR; the TCRdb copy retains only in-frame clones and omits some. The sample lists more than 65,000 clones, roughly 80% occurring once. CDR3 size: 15 residues. Germline V gene data show CDR1 as KGHSH and CDR2 as LQKENI. Trimming removed 0 bases at V and 4 bases at J, with 9 bases between. Sequences were obtained from peripheral blood. This sequence originates from a woman in her forties or fifties with acute or convalescent COVID-19. The rearrangement joins TRBV18 to TRBJ2-2; possibly TRBD2 for D (5 bases). CDR3 nucleotides: TGTGCCAGCTCACCACCGTTCGAGGGCACCGGGGAGCTGTTTTTT. Its protein product is CASSPPFEGTGELFF.